These T cell receptor beta chains were read from a single sample in a study of blood T cell repertoires in COVID-19. Here immunoSEQ multiplex PCR was the method, and the copy in TCRdb shows in-frame clones only, minus some. In the table there are 45,000 to 55,000 clones, roughly 79% of which are singletons. Sequencing was carried out using peripheral blood. These TCRs come from a human donor with active or convalescent COVID-19. The donor label of this sample is uncertain. Each CDR3 is given with its conserved first and last residue. The order of the fields is CDR3 protein, CDR3 DNA, clone size, V gene, J gene, D gene. The D gene is left open where the match is weak. Size tells how often a clone was seen (once, few, many) or the class of an expanded clone, and some rows leave it out.

CDR3 protein: CASSVAIPEDTQYF
CDR3 DNA: TGTGCCAGCAGCGTAGCTATTCCCGAGGATACGCAGTATTTT
clone size: once
V gene: TRBV9
J gene: TRBJ2-3
D gene: NA

CDR3 protein: CASSSGHFNTEAFF
CDR3 DNA: TGTGCCAGCAGTTCGGGACACTTCAACACTGAAGCTTTCTTT
clone size: NA
V gene: TRBV6-6
J gene: TRBJ1-1
D gene: NA

CDR3 protein: CASSLGDHRREVTQYF
CDR3 DNA: TGTGCCAGCAGTTTAGGCGATCACAGAAGGGAGGTTACGCAGTATTTT
clone size: once
V gene: TRBV27
J gene: TRBJ2-3
D gene: NA

CDR3 protein: CASSDHSGTSYEQYF
CDR3 DNA: TGTGCCAGCAGCGACCACTCAGGGACATCCTACGAGCAGTACTTC
clone size: few
V gene: TRBV11-3
J gene: TRBJ2-7
D gene: NA

CDR3 protein: CASSLRVGSGIYNEQFF
CDR3 DNA: TGTGCCAGCAGCTTACGTGTCGGGAGTGGAATTTACAATGAGCAGTTCTTC
clone size: NA
V gene: TRBV13
J gene: TRBJ2-1
D gene: NA

CDR3 protein: CASRHRDRVSGANVLTF
CDR3 DNA: TGTGCCAGTAGACACCGGGACAGGGTCTCTGGGGCCAACGTCCTGACTTTC
clone size: NA
V gene: TRBV19
J gene: TRBJ2-6
D gene: TRBD1

CDR3 protein: CATTAGEVSGYTF
CDR3 DNA: TGTGCCACCACGGCGGGGGAAGTGAGTGGCTACACCTTC
clone size: NA
V gene: TRBV6-5
J gene: TRBJ1-2
D gene: NA

CDR3 protein: CASSAPIGQGKGTQYF
CDR3 DNA: TGCGCCAGCAGCGCACCGATAGGACAGGGGAAAGGGACCCAGTACTTC
clone size: NA
V gene: TRBV5-1
J gene: TRBJ2-5
D gene: TRBD1

CDR3 protein: CAWSVGGGYEQFF
CDR3 DNA: TGTGCCTGGAGTGTAGGCGGGGGATATGAGCAGTTCTTC
clone size: once
V gene: TRBV30
J gene: TRBJ2-1
D gene: TRBD2

CDR3 protein: CASKPGQGREKLFF
CDR3 DNA: TGTGCCAGTAAGCCAGGACAGGGTCGGGAAAAACTGTTTTTT
clone size: few
V gene: TRBV19
J gene: TRBJ1-4
D gene: TRBD1

CDR3 protein: CAWSGRLGRTNYGYTF
CDR3 DNA: TGTGCCTGGAGTGGGCGGCTGGGGCGAACTAACTATGGCTACACCTTC
clone size: NA
V gene: TRBV30
J gene: TRBJ1-2
D gene: NA

CDR3 protein: CASSPSVWQGYEQYF
CDR3 DNA: TGTGCCAGCAGCCCTAGTGTGTGGCAGGGCTACGAGCAGTACTTC
clone size: once
V gene: TRBV9
J gene: TRBJ2-7
D gene: NA

CDR3 protein: CASQQGSSNQPQHF
CDR3 DNA: TGTGCCAGTCAACAGGGGTCTAGCAATCAGCCCCAGCATTTT
clone size: NA
V gene: TRBV19
J gene: TRBJ1-5
D gene: TRBD1

CDR3 protein: CASSREGQGRTGELFF
CDR3 DNA: TGTGCCAGCAGCCGAGAGGGACAGGGCCGGACCGGGGAGCTGTTTTTT
clone size: NA
V gene: TRBV7-3
J gene: TRBJ2-2
D gene: TRBD1

CDR3 protein: CSARVADTQYF
CDR3 DNA: TGCAGTGCTAGAGTAGCCGATACGCAGTATTTT
clone size: NA
V gene: TRBV20-1
J gene: TRBJ2-3
D gene: NA

CDR3 protein: CASSPDRGGYEQYF
CDR3 DNA: TGTGCCAGCTCACCTGACAGGGGTGGTTACGAGCAGTACTTC
clone size: NA
V gene: TRBV18
J gene: TRBJ2-7
D gene: TRBD1

CDR3 protein: CSVGAGGSYEQYF
CDR3 DNA: TGCAGCGTTGGGGCGGGAGGATCCTACGAGCAGTACTTC
clone size: NA
V gene: TRBV29-1
J gene: TRBJ2-7
D gene: TRBD2

CDR3 protein: CASSQIGVEAFF
CDR3 DNA: TGTGCCAGCAGTCAAATCGGGGTGGAAGCTTTCTTT
clone size: NA
V gene: TRBV28
J gene: TRBJ1-1
D gene: NA

CDR3 protein: CASTMGGASYNSPLHF
CDR3 DNA: TGTGCCAGCACCATGGGAGGGGCTTCCTATAATTCACCCCTCCACTTT
clone size: NA
V gene: TRBV28
J gene: TRBJ1-6
D gene: NA

CDR3 protein: CASSYSGVGTDTQYF
CDR3 DNA: TGTGCCAGCAGTTACTCGGGAGTAGGGACAGATACGCAGTATTTT
clone size: NA
V gene: TRBV6-5
J gene: TRBJ2-3
D gene: NA

CDR3 protein: CASRVGQRGEETQYF
CDR3 DNA: TGTGCCAGCAGGGTCGGACAGAGGGGTGAAGAGACCCAGTACTTC
clone size: NA
V gene: TRBV6-4
J gene: TRBJ2-5
D gene: NA

CDR3 protein: CASSLLTGGNTGELFF
CDR3 DNA: TGTGCCAGCAGTTTATTGACAGGGGGGAACACCGGGGAGCTGTTTTTT
clone size: NA
V gene: TRBV28
J gene: TRBJ2-2
D gene: TRBD1

CDR3 protein: CSVGGLQETQYF
CDR3 DNA: TGCAGCGTTGGGGGGCTCCAAGAGACCCAGTACTTC
clone size: NA
V gene: TRBV29-1
J gene: TRBJ2-5
D gene: NA

CDR3 protein: CASNGQGLSSYNSPLHF
CDR3 DNA: TGTGCCAGCAATGGACAGGGCTTAAGCTCCTATAATTCACCCCTCCACTTT
clone size: NA
V gene: TRBV3-1/TRBV3-2
J gene: TRBJ1-6
D gene: TRBD1

CDR3 protein: CARSLGPTSGRVPNTGELFF
CDR3 DNA: TGTGCCAGAAGCTTGGGACCGACTAGCGGGAGAGTACCGAACACCGGGGAGCTGTTTTTT
clone size: NA
V gene: TRBV5-3
J gene: TRBJ2-2
D gene: TRBD2

CDR3 protein: CASGSGYNQPQHF
CDR3 DNA: TGTGCTAGTGGGTCAGGGTACAATCAGCCCCAGCATTTT
clone size: NA
V gene: TRBV12-5
J gene: TRBJ1-5
D gene: NA

CDR3 protein: CASSSSQGALEAFF
CDR3 DNA: TGTGCCAGCAGCTCCTCGCAGGGGGCCCTTGAAGCTTTCTTT
clone size: NA
V gene: TRBV7-3
J gene: TRBJ1-1
D gene: TRBD1

CDR3 protein: CASSQDAGLAGGERYEQYF
CDR3 DNA: TGTGCCAGCAGCCAAGATGCAGGGCTAGCGGGAGGGGAGAGGTACGAGCAGTACTTC
clone size: NA
V gene: TRBV3-1/TRBV3-2
J gene: TRBJ2-7
D gene: TRBD2

CDR3 protein: CASSLETGDYGYTF
CDR3 DNA: TGTGCCAGCAGCTTAGAAACAGGGGACTATGGCTACACCTTC
clone size: NA
V gene: TRBV7-9
J gene: TRBJ1-2
D gene: TRBD1

CDR3 protein: CASSLRVNYGYTF
CDR3 DNA: TGTGCCAGCAGTTTGAGGGTTAACTATGGCTACACCTTC
clone size: NA
V gene: TRBV28
J gene: TRBJ1-2
D gene: NA

CDR3 protein: CASSLAEEYNEQFF
CDR3 DNA: TGCGCCAGCAGCTTAGCGGAGGAATACAATGAGCAGTTCTTC
clone size: NA
V gene: TRBV5-1
J gene: TRBJ2-1
D gene: NA

CDR3 protein: CAWSPGGLLRDTQYF
CDR3 DNA: TGTGCCTGGAGTCCAGGGGGCCTTCTTCGAGATACGCAGTATTTT
clone size: NA
V gene: TRBV30
J gene: TRBJ2-3
D gene: TRBD1

CDR3 protein: CASSLLGGSSYNEQFF
CDR3 DNA: TGTGCCAGCAGCTTGTTAGGAGGGAGCTCCTACAATGAGCAGTTCTTC
clone size: NA
V gene: TRBV11-3
J gene: TRBJ2-1
D gene: NA

CDR3 protein: CASSQVAGNSEQYF
CDR3 DNA: TGTGCCAGCAGCCAGGTAGCGGGAAACAGCGAGCAGTACTTC
clone size: NA
V gene: TRBV3-1/TRBV3-2
J gene: TRBJ2-7
D gene: TRBD2

CDR3 protein: CASSLPPDWTDSNQPQHF
CDR3 DNA: TGTGCCAGCAGTCTTCCGCCTGACTGGACAGATAGCAATCAGCCCCAGCATTTT
clone size: NA
V gene: TRBV28
J gene: TRBJ1-5
D gene: NA

CDR3 protein: CASSFAGGSSYEQYF
CDR3 DNA: TGTGCCAGCAGCTTTGCTGGCGGGAGCTCCTACGAGCAGTACTTC
clone size: few
V gene: TRBV11-3
J gene: TRBJ2-7
D gene: TRBD2

CDR3 protein: CASTRTGRSNQPQHF
CDR3 DNA: TGTGCCAGCACCCGGACAGGGCGTAGCAATCAGCCCCAGCATTTT
clone size: few
V gene: TRBV6-5
J gene: TRBJ1-5
D gene: TRBD1

CDR3 protein: CALIRTHAIYGYTF
CDR3 DNA: TGTGCCCTCATCCGGACACACGCAATCTATGGCTACACCTTC
clone size: NA
V gene: TRBV30
J gene: TRBJ1-2
D gene: NA

CDR3 protein: CSVEGNRGEKLFF
CDR3 DNA: TGCAGCGTCGAAGGAAACAGGGGCGAAAAACTGTTTTTT
clone size: NA
V gene: TRBV29-1
J gene: TRBJ1-4
D gene: TRBD1

CDR3 protein: CASSITGSYTGELFF
CDR3 DNA: TGTGCCAGCTCAATAACCGGGTCCTACACCGGGGAGCTGTTTTTT
clone size: few
V gene: TRBV18
J gene: TRBJ2-2
D gene: NA

CDR3 protein: CAISDPGQGGAYEQYF
CDR3 DNA: TGTGCCATCAGTGACCCGGGACAGGGGGGAGCCTACGAGCAGTACTTC
clone size: NA
V gene: TRBV10-3
J gene: TRBJ2-7
D gene: TRBD1

CDR3 protein: CASSMVRAREKLFF
CDR3 DNA: TGTGCCAGTAGTATGGTCAGGGCACGGGAAAAACTGTTTTTT
clone size: NA
V gene: TRBV19
J gene: TRBJ1-4
D gene: NA

CDR3 protein: CASSDSGQVSGYTF
CDR3 DNA: TGCGCCAGCAGCGACTCAGGACAGGTCTCCGGCTACACCTTC
clone size: once
V gene: TRBV5-1
J gene: TRBJ1-2
D gene: TRBD1

CDR3 protein: CASSLARTAGEKLFF
CDR3 DNA: TGTGCCAGCAGCTTAGCGCGGACGGCGGGTGAAAAACTGTTTTTT
clone size: NA
V gene: TRBV11-1
J gene: TRBJ1-4
D gene: NA

CDR3 protein: CASSSGPVPYGYTF
CDR3 DNA: TGTGCCAGCAGCTCGGGTCCGGTGCCCTATGGCTACACCTTC
clone size: NA
V gene: TRBV28
J gene: TRBJ1-2
D gene: NA

CDR3 protein: CASSQGGGLAGNEQFF
CDR3 DNA: TGTGCCAGCAGCCAAGGGGGCGGACTAGCTGGGAATGAGCAGTTCTTC
clone size: NA
V gene: TRBV4-2
J gene: TRBJ2-1
D gene: TRBD2

CDR3 protein: CASSLGDRGTYEQYF
CDR3 DNA: TGTGCCAGCAGTTTAGGGGACAGGGGTACCTACGAGCAGTACTTC
clone size: NA
V gene: TRBV28
J gene: TRBJ2-7
D gene: TRBD1

CDR3 protein: CASSSLDRQGQPQHF
CDR3 DNA: TGTGCCAGCAGTTCCCTCGACAGGCAAGGCCAGCCCCAGCATTTT
clone size: NA
V gene: TRBV27
J gene: TRBJ1-5
D gene: NA

CDR3 protein: CASSLLPHEQYF
CDR3 DNA: TGTGCCAGCAGCCTCCTCCCTCACGAGCAGTACTTC
clone size: few
V gene: TRBV3-1/TRBV3-2
J gene: TRBJ2-7
D gene: NA

CDR3 protein: CASSLVIGYEQYF
CDR3 DNA: TGTGCCAGCAGCCTCGTAATCGGCTACGAGCAGTACTTC
clone size: NA
V gene: TRBV14
J gene: TRBJ2-7
D gene: NA

CDR3 protein: CASSLTANYGYTF
CDR3 DNA: TGTGCCAGCAGCTTGACGGCTAACTATGGCTACACCTTC
clone size: NA
V gene: TRBV5-5
J gene: TRBJ1-2
D gene: NA

CDR3 protein: CASSFRGGANEKLFF
CDR3 DNA: TGTGCCAGCAGCTTCAGGGGTGGAGCTAATGAAAAACTGTTTTTT
clone size: NA
V gene: TRBV11-2
J gene: TRBJ1-4
D gene: NA

CDR3 protein: CASSDRGRTEAFF
CDR3 DNA: TGCGCCAGCAGTGACAGGGGGCGTACTGAAGCTTTCTTT
clone size: NA
V gene: TRBV10-2
J gene: TRBJ1-1
D gene: TRBD1

CDR3 protein: CASSLRTGSFEKLFF
CDR3 DNA: TGTGCCAGCAGCCTACGAACAGGGTCTTTCGAAAAACTGTTTTTT
clone size: NA
V gene: TRBV11-2
J gene: TRBJ1-4
D gene: NA

CDR3 protein: CASSNTLMKQFF
CDR3 DNA: TGTGCCAGTAGTAACACCTTGATGAAGCAGTTCTTC
clone size: few
V gene: TRBV19
J gene: TRBJ2-1
D gene: NA